The clone carrying this T cell receptor beta chain was counted only a few times. The antigen remains undetermined. Deletions cut 2 bases from V and 3 bases from J, with 11 bases between. Looked up from germline, CDR1 is MNHNY and CDR2 is SVGAGI (reference sequence). The CDR3 is made up of 14 amino acids. This sample is drawn from a study of cytomegalovirus exposure and HLA in healthy donors. Study background: Falling in the Caucasian-associated ancestry cluster were 81% of under 450 genotyped donors. Study-wide results and limits: Most TCR sequences were rare, but some public TCRs occurred in many donors. A reported reduction in N-insertions relative to the approximately 640-donor mean was seen in an Asian-associated ancestry cluster in a later analysis. V- and J-gene trimming of TCR beta was linked (in a later analysis) to a missense DCLRE1C variant.

The PCR used 60 Vbeta and 13 Jbeta primers. Data came from immunoSEQ multiplex PCR; TCRdb stores just in-frame clones and leaves some out. The table records a few hundred thousand clones, about 80% of them present only once. The rearrangement links TRBV6-6 to TRBJ2-7; possible D gene TRBD1, 5 bases. Material for sequencing was PBMCs. This TCR derives from a woman under 40 in good health and CMV-seronegative. The CDR3 DNA sequence: TGTGCCAGCAGTTACGTGACAGAAAGCTACGAGCAGTACTTC. Its protein is CASSYVTESYEQYF.